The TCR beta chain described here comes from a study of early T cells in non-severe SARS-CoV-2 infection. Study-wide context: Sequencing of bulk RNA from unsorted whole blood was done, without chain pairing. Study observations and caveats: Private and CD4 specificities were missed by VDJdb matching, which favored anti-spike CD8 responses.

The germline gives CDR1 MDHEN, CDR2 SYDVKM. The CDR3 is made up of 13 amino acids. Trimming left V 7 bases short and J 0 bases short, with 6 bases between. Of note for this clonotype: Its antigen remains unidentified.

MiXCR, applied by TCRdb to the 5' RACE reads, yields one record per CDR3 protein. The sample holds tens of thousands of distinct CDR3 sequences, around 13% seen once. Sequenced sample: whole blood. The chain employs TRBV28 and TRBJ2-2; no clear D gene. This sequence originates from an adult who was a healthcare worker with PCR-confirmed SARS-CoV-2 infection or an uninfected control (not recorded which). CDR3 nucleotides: TGTGCCAGCATTGACGCGAACACCGGGGAGCTGTTTTTT. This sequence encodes CASIDANTGELFF. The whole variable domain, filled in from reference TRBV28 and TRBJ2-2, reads DVKVTQSSRYLVKRTGEKVFLECVQDMDHENMFWYRQDPGLGLRLIYFSYDVKMKEKGDIPEGYSVSREKKERFSLILESASTNQTSMYLCASIDANTGELFFGEGSRLTVL.